The 17 T cell receptor beta chains below were found in one sample sequenced in a study of radiotherapy plus CTLA-4 blockade in lung cancer. Profiling relied on immunoSEQ multiplex PCR, and the TCRdb table lists in-frame clones only, not all of them. The table includes more than 40,000 clones, about 72% detected once. This specimen consisted of peripheral blood, obtained from a patient treated with radiotherapy plus ipilimumab. These receptors were collected from a human donor with non-small cell lung cancer who had stable disease on radiotherapy plus ipilimumab.

There are a few counts of this clone. The chain recombines TRBV9 with TRBJ1-2, with D possibly TRBD1 on 6 matching bases. The germline CDR1 and CDR2 sequences are SGDLS and YYNGEE. Trimming removed 6 bases at V and 4 bases at J, with 16 bases between. The CDR3 extends over 14 amino acids. The CDR3 region has the DNA TGTGCCAGCACCGTGGGGGCGGTTCCCTATGGCTACACCTTC. It yields the protein CASTVGAVPYGYTF.

The chain recombines TRBV5-1 with TRBJ1-2; D is unresolved. In germline, CDR1 is SGHRS, CDR2 YFSETQ. V was shortened by 0 bases and J by 0 bases, with 15 bases between the two germline ends. The length of the CDR3 is 17 residues. The CDR3 DNA reads TGCGCCAGCAGCTTGGAGATCTCAAAAGGGACTAACTATGGCTACACCTTC. Amino acids: CASSLEISKGTNYGYTF.

The chain combines TRBV5-1 with TRBJ1-1; 9 nucleotides agree with TRBD1. The V segment lost 7 bases and the J segment 1 base; nucleotides outside the gene matches: 8. The CDR3 totals 15 residues. The germline CDR1 and CDR2 sequences are SGHRS and YFSETQ. CDR3: CASASLQGANTEAFF. Here the CDR3 DNA reads TGCGCCAGCGCATCCCTACAGGGGGCGAACACTGAAGCTTTCTTT.

The chain employs TRBV5-1 and TRBJ1-4, with a weak D call TRBD1 (6 bases). The CDR3 consists of 14 residues. The ends were cut back, 6 bases at V and 0 bases at J, with 9 bases in the middle. Germline assignment: CDR1 SGHRS and CDR2 YFSETQ. DNA for the CDR3: TGCGCCAGCACGACAGGCTCAACTAATGAAAAACTGTTTTTT. Encoded protein: CASTTGSTNEKLFF.

This sequence joins TRBV7-3 and TRBJ2-1, with a weak D call TRBD1 (6 bases). This CDR3 has 13 amino acids. The germline CDR1 and CDR2 sequences are SGHTA and FQGTGA. Trimming pared 5 bases from V and 6 bases from J, leaving 11 bases between. The CDR3 loop is CASSPTGPNEQFF. The DNA of the CDR3 is TGTGCCAGCAGCCCAACAGGGCCCAATGAGCAGTTCTTC.

The V gene is TRBV5-4, the J gene TRBJ2-5, with TRBD2 matching 9 bases. The J call may be incorrect, as the DNA end agrees better with TRBJ2-7. There are 16 residues in the CDR3. Germline V CDR1 and CDR2: SGHNT, YYREEE (reference sequence). The CDR3 DNA sequence: TGTGCCAGCAGCGCGGATAGCGGGGGTCGATTATACGAGCAGTACTTC. This gives the protein CASSADSGGRLYEQYF.

V usage is TRBV5-6 and J usage is TRBJ2-1; 8 bases are a match to TRBD2. V shed 6 bases and J 0 bases; nucleotides not matched to a gene: 5. Germline loops: CDR1 SGHDT, CDR2 YYEEEE. CDR3 size: 15 residues. The CDR3 loop is CASNSGASSYNEQFF. The DNA for the CDR3 is TGTGCCAGCAATAGCGGGGCCAGCTCCTACAATGAGCAGTTCTTC.

This chain uses TRBV7-3 with TRBJ2-3; D may be TRBD2 (5 bases). V was cut by 4 bases and J by 1 base, with 21 bases left in between. The germline V gene has CDR1 SGHTA and CDR2 FQGTGA. The CDR3 runs 18 residues. CDR3 residues: CASSSRRDVSERTDTQYF. CDR3 DNA: TGTGCCAGCAGCTCTCGACGGGATGTCTCTGAGCGCACAGATACGCAGTATTTT.

V usage is TRBV11-2 and J usage is TRBJ1-1, with 8 bases aligning to TRBD1. The junction had 12 bases not matched to a gene; V was cut back by 5 bases and J by 1 base. The CDR3 contains 17 residues. The V gene's germline CDR1 is SGHAT and CDR2 FQNNGV. CDR3: CASSALGQGRGNTEAFF. CDR3 DNA: TGTGCCAGCAGCGCCCTAGGACAGGGTAGAGGGAACACTGAAGCTTTCTTT. Filled out from reference TRBV11-2 and TRBJ1-1, the complete variable domain reads EAGVAQSPRYKIIEKRQSVAFWCNPISGHATLYWYQQILGQGPKLLIQFQNNGVVDDSQLPKDRFSAERLKGVDSTLKIQPAKLEDSAVYLCASSALGQGRGNTEAFFGQGTRLTVV.

The genes are TRBV7-8 and TRBJ2-2; 9 bases fit TRBD2. V shed 5 bases and J 2 bases; nucleotides not matched to a gene: 3. Germline V lookup: CDR1 SGHVS, CDR2 FQNEAQ. There are 15 residues in the CDR3. CDR3 nucleotide sequence: TGTGCCAGCAGCACGACTAGCGGCAACACCGGGGAGCTGTTTTTT. Translating it yields CASSTTSGNTGELFF.

The V call is TRBV4-1, the J call TRBJ1-1; no reliable D call. Trimming pared 1 base from V and 1 base from J, leaving 10 bases between. The CDR3 extends over 15 amino acids. Germline V CDR1 and CDR2: MGHRA, YSYEKL. CDR3 region: CASSQGFGRNTEAFF. CDR3 nucleotides: TGCGCCAGCAGCCAAGGGTTCGGACGGAACACTGAAGCTTTCTTT.

This rearrangement joins TRBV2 to TRBJ1-4; the D is unclear. The CDR3 has 13 residues. Trimming shortened V by 6 bases and J by 2 bases, and 7 bases separated the two germline ends. Germline V lookup: CDR1 SNHLY, CDR2 FYNNEI. In DNA form, the CDR3 reads TGTGCCAGCAGGGTACAGACTAATGAAAAACTGTTTTTT. This encodes CASRVQTNEKLFF.

This clone was observed a few times. The chain carries TRBV5-4 and TRBJ1-2; D remains unclear. CDR3 length: 13 residues. V dropped 5 bases and J dropped 3 bases, with 11 bases sitting between them. Germline V lookup: CDR1 SGHNT, CDR2 YYREEE (reference sequence). CDR3 loop: CASRFRVDYGYTF. The CDR3 DNA follows: TGTGCCAGCAGGTTCCGGGTCGACTATGGCTACACCTTC.

This sequence joins TRBV5-5 and TRBJ1-1; no clear D gene. V was pared by 2 bases and J by 4 bases, with 15 bases between. This CDR3 region has 15 residues. CDR1 and CDR2 from the germline V gene are SGHKS and YYEKEE (reference sequence). CDR3 sequence reads: CASSLSRGEGTEAFF. CDR3 DNA: TGTGCCAGCAGCTTATCTCGGGGTGAGGGCACTGAAGCTTTCTTT. Full variable domain (remainder filled in from reference TRBV5-5 and TRBJ1-1): DAGVTQSPTHLIKTRGQQVTLRCSPISGHKSVSWYQQVLGQGPQFIFQYYEKEERGRGNFPDRFSARQFPNYSSELNVNALLLGDSALYLCASSLSRGEGTEAFFGQGTRLTVV.

This rearrangement joins TRBV9 to TRBJ1-5, with D perhaps TRBD1 (6 bases). The V end lost 4 bases, the J end lost 7 bases, and 15 bases lay between the germline ends. This CDR3 has 14 residues. The germline gives CDR1 SGDLS, CDR2 YYNGEE. The CDR3 sequence: CASSPASGAQPQHF. The CDR3 DNA reads TGTGCCAGCAGCCCTGCATCGGGGGCCCAGCCCCAGCATTTT. Looking up the rest from reference TRBV9 and TRBJ1-5 gives the full variable domain: DSGVTQTPKHLITATGQRVTLRCSPRSGDLSVYWYQQSLDQGLQFLIQYYNGEERAKGNILERFSAQQFPDLHSELNLSSLELGDSALYFCASSPASGAQPQHFGDGTRLSIL.

This clone ranks as medium-sized. The gene calls are TRBV5-4 and TRBJ1-6; the D is unclear. V was clipped by 0 bases and J by 6 bases, with 7 bases between them. Germline V gene sequence: CDR1 SGHNT, CDR2 YYREEE (reference sequence). CDR3 length: 14 residues. CDR3 nucleotide sequence: TGTGCCAGCAGCTTGGAACTGGCTAATTCACCCCTCCACTTT. It specifies CASSLELANSPLHF.

This chain uses TRBV7-9 with TRBJ2-1; TRBD1 agrees at 11 bases. This CDR3 has 17 amino acids. Germline CDR1 and CDR2: SEHNR and FQNEAQ (reference sequence). J lost 3 bases, V lost 2 bases, and 6 bases had no gene match. CDR3 sequence (DNA): TGTGCCAGCAGCTTACCACCGGGGACAGGGGGCTACAATGAGCAGTTCTTC. This translates into CASSLPPGTGGYNEQFF.